The 10 T cell receptor beta chains reported below all come from one sample, sequenced in a study of T cells in Graves' hyperthyroidism and ophthalmopathy. RNA transcripts gave rise to amplified TCR beta CDR3 regions. First-round RT-PCR of the TCR CDR3 relied on the HTBI primer set. In TCRdb, the multiplex PCR reads were re-called with MiXCR into one record per CDR3 protein. The sample lists about 590,000 distinct CDR3 sequences; 12% to 15% were seen once. What was sequenced was blood. These receptors were obtained from a woman under 30 with Graves' ophthalmopathy.

The sample holds many counts of this clonotype. V usage is TRBV28 and J usage is TRBJ1-2; TRBD1 might be the D (5 bases). Deletions cut 6 bases from V and 1 base from J, with 12 bases between. The CDR3 runs to 14 residues. Germline V gene lookup returns CDR1 MDHEN and CDR2 SYDVKM. The CDR3 here is CASSQGTFNYGYTF. The CDR3 DNA follows: TGTGCCAGCAGCCAAGGGACTTTTAACTATGGCTACACCTTC.

This clonotype was recorded many times. The rearrangement links TRBV20-1 to TRBJ1-5; D remains ambiguous. Per the germline V gene, CDR1 is DFQATT and CDR2 is SNEGSKA (reference sequence). The V gene lost 6 bases and the J gene lost 1 base, with 16 bases spanning the gap. The CDR3 consists of 15 residues. CDR3 DNA: TGCAGTGCCCGGCCGGGCCGGGGAAGCAATCAGCCCCAGCATTTT. Translation gives CSARPGRGSNQPQHF.

This clonotype has at least ten counts. V gene TRBV10-3 combines with J gene TRBJ2-5; 7 bases are a match to TRBD1. The CDR3 contains 17 residues. The germline gives CDR1 ENHRY, CDR2 SYGVKD. V shed 3 bases, J shed 4 bases, and the junction held 14 bases outside the gene matches. The CDR3 DNA follows: TGTGCCATCAGTGACCGGCCCAGGGGGTTCGGAGCAGAGACCCAGTACTTC. Protein: CAISDRPRGFGAETQYF.

There are many counts of this clonotype. The chain carries TRBV18 and TRBJ1-1, with TRBD1 identical over 9 bases. Looked up from germline, CDR1 is KGHSH and CDR2 is LQKENI. This CDR3 region has 15 residues. Unmatched junction bases numbered 9, after V lost 3 bases and J lost 7 bases. In DNA form, the CDR3 reads TGTGCCAGCTCACCGGGGGACAGGGAGAGAAATGAAGCTTTCTTT. Amino acids: CASSPGDRERNEAFF.

Ten or more counts support this clonotype. This sequence joins TRBV6-6 and TRBJ2-3; TRBD2 aligns across 9 bases. From germline, CDR1 is MNHNY and CDR2 SVGAGI (reference sequence). Losses at the gene ends were 2 bases for V and 2 bases for J; bases not matched to a gene: 2. This CDR3 is 15 amino acids long. The CDR3 DNA reads as TGTGCCAGCAGTTACCAGCGGGAGGCCACAGATACGCAGTATTTT. It codes for CASSYQREATDTQYF.

V is TRBV12-3 or TRBV12-4 and J is TRBJ2-2, with TRBD2 identical over 10 bases. V trimming: 7 bases; J trimming: 6 bases; junction bases outside the gene matches: 11. CDR3 length: 16 amino acids. This CDR3 is CASTPFGLAGAGELFF. CDR3 coding DNA: TGTGCCAGCACCCCCTTCGGCCTAGCGGGAGCCGGGGAGCTGTTTTTT.

In its sample, this clonotype was seen many times. The junction shows a germline mismatch at one end, possibly a read error. V is TRBV7-7 and J is TRBJ2-7; 7 bases align to TRBD1. This CDR3 has 14 residues. Looked up from germline, CDR1 is SSHAT and CDR2 is FNYEAQ (reference sequence). CDR3 bases: TGTGCTAGCAGCTTAGTCCCAGGGGGTTACGAGCAGTACTTC. This sequence encodes CASSLVPGGYEQYF.

The chain employs TRBV12-3 or TRBV12-4 and TRBJ1-2; maybe TRBD1 (6 bases). Trimming stripped 10 bases from V and 1 base from J, with 19 bases between. This CDR3 has 15 amino acids. CDR3 amino acids: CATSLGGQSNYGYTF. The CDR3 DNA reads TGTGCCACCTCTTTGGGGGGGCAAAGTAACTATGGCTACACCTTC.

The J gene is TRBJ2-6, the V gene TRBV7-2; D is unclear. The CDR3 covers 16 residues. Trimming removed 5 bases at V and 1 base at J, with 12 bases between. Germline V gene data show CDR1 as SGHTA and CDR2 as FQGNSA. The CDR3 DNA reads TGTGCCAGCAGCCCAAGTGTGAGGTCTGGGGCCAACGTCCTGACTTTC. As protein: CASSPSVRSGANVLTF.

This clonotype was recorded many times. This chain links TRBV30 with TRBJ1-1; D ambiguous. Germline lookup yields CDR1 GTSNPN and CDR2 SVGIG (reference sequence). Trimming removed 0 bases at V and 3 bases at J, with 8 bases between. This CDR3 is 13 amino acids long. The CDR3 bases are TGTGCCTGGAGTGTAAACGAGTACACTGAAGCTTTCTTT. As protein: CAWSVNEYTEAFF.